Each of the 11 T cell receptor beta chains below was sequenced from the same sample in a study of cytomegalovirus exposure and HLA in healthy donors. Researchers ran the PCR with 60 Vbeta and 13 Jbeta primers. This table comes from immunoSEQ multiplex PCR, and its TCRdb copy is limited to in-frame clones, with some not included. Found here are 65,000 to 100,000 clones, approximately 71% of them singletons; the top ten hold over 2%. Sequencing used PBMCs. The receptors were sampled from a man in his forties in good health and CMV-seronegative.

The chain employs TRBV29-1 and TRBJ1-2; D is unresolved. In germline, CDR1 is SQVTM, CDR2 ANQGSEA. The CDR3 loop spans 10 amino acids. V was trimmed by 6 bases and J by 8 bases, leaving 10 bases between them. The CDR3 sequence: CSVTGSGYTF. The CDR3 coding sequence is TGCAGCGTGACTGGGAGCGGCTACACCTTC. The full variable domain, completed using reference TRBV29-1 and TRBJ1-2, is SAVISQKPSRDICQRGTSLTIQCQVDSQVTMMFWYRQQPGQSLTLIATANQGSEATYESGFVIDKFPISRPNLTFSTLTVSNMSPEDSSIYLCSVTGSGYTFGSGTRLTVV.

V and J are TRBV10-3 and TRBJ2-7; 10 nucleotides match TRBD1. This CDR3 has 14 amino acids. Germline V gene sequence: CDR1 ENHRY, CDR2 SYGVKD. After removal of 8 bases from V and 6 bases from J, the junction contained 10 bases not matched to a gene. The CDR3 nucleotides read TGTGCCATCGCCTCCGGGACAGGGGTATCCGAGCAGTACTTC. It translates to CAIASGTGVSEQYF.

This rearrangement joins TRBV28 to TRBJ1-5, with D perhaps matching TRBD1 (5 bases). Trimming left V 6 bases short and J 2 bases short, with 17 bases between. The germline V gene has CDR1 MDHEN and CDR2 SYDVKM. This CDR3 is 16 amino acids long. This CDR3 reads CASRQKTGGGNQPQHF. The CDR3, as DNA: TGTGCCAGCAGACAGAAGACCGGAGGGGGCAATCAGCCCCAGCATTTT.

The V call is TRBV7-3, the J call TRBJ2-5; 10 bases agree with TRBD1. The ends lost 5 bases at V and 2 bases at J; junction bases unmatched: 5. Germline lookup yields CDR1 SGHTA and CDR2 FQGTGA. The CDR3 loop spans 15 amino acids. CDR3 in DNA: TGTGCCAGCAGCGTCGGACAGGGGGAACAAGAGACCCAGTACTTC. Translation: CASSVGQGEQETQYF.

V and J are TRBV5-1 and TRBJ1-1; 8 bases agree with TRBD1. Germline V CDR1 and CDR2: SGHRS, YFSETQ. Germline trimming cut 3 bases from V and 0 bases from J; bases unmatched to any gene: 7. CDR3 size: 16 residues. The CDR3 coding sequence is TGCGCCAGCAGCTCCCGTCGGACAGGGTTGAACACTGAAGCTTTCTTT. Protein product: CASSSRRTGLNTEAFF.

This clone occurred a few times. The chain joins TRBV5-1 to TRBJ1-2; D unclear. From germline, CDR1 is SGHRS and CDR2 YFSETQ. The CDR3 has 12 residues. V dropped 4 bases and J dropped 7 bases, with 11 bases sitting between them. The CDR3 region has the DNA TGCGCCAGCAGCGAGGACTGGGGTGGCTACACCTTC. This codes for CASSEDWGGYTF.

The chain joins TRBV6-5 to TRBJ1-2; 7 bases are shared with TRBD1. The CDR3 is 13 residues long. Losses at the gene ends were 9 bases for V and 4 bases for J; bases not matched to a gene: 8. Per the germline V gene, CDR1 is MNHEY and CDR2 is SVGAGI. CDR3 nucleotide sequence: TGTGCCAGTACGGAGGGACAGATCTATGGCTACACCTTC. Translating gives CASTEGQIYGYTF.

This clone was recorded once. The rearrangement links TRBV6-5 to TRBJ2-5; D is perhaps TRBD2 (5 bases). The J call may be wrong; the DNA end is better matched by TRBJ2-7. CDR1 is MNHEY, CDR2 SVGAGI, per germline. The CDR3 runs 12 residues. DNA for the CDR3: TGTGCCAGCAGACGGGGTCCCTCCGAGCAGTACTTC. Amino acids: CASRRGPSEQYF.

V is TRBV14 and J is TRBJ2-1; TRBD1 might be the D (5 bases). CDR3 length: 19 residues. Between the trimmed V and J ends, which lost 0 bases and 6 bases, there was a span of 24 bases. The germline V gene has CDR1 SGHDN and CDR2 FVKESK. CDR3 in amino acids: CASSQDRAGLNSLFNEQFF. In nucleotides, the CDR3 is TGTGCCAGCAGCCAAGATCGGGCAGGGCTAAATTCCCTTTTCAATGAGCAGTTCTTC.

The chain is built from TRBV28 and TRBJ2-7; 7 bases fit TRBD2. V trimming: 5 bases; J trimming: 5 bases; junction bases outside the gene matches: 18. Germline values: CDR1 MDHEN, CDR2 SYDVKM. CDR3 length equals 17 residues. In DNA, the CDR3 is TGTGCCAGCAGTCCTCCCTGGGGGGAGGGAAGTAGGGACGAGCAGTACTTC. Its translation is CASSPPWGEGSRDEQYF.

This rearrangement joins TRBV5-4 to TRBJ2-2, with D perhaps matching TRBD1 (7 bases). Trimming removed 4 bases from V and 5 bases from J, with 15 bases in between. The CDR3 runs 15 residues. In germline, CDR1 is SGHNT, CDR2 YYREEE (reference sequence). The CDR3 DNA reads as TGTGCCAGCAGCCCGGTGGCAGGGGGGACCGGGGAGCTGTTTTTT. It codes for CASSPVAGGTGELFF.